Included here is one T cell receptor (beta chain) sequence, with context. Its matching antigen is unknown. This specimen comes from a study of glioma-infiltrating T cells. For the study at large: Around 1 million peripheral T cells were targeted at 4.5- to 10-fold coverage.

Whole-study results and caveats: Only very few CDR3 sequences appeared in both tissue and blood. A blood CDR3 motif signature was depleted in highly divergent patients.

Amplification of TCR alpha and beta CDR3 regions from RNA used iRepertoire nested multiplex PCR. TCRdb used MiXCR to reprocess the multiplex PCR reads, holding one entry per CDR3 protein. The sample holds about 410,000 distinct CDR3 sequences, 41% seen once. This CDR3 has 12 residues. Trimming took 3 bases from V and 6 from J, leaving 8 bases between them. Germline CDR1 and CDR2: MNHNY and SVGAGI (reference sequence). Sequenced material: glioma tissue, nonneoplastic brain tissue, or PBMCs (not recorded which). The clonotype was recovered from a human donor with low-grade glioma or glioblastoma, undergoing nonglioma brain surgery, or in good health (not recorded which). The V gene is TRBV6-6, the J gene TRBJ1-1, with D uncertain. CDR3 DNA: TGTGCCAGCAGTTATATTGGGGCTGAAGCTTTCTTT. It is translated as CASSYIGAEAFF.